This TCR beta chain derives from a study of blood T cell repertoires in COVID-19. Study-level background: Sample material is recorded as cDNA or gDNA derived from T cells, B-cell-depleted T cells, or PBMCs.

This clone appeared many times. As handled by the study authors: Using reference gene primer amplification, nucleated cell counts were estimated. Using immunoSEQ multiplex PCR, the repertoire was profiled, and TCRdb retains in-frame clones only, with some absent. The V and J calls and clone size come from that table; D and trimming were worked out from the DNA. The sample contains almost 500,000 clones, 88% of which appear only once. Trimming removed 4 bases from V and 1 base from J; junction bases left unmatched: 0. The CDR3 runs to 14 residues. Germline loops: CDR1 SGHNT, CDR2 YYREEE (reference sequence).

This sequence was found in a woman aged 55-69 years who had recovered from COVID-19. The rearrangement joins TRBV5-4 to TRBJ2-5; TRBD2 matches 11 bases. Sequenced sample: PBMCs or T cells enriched from blood (not recorded which). CDR3 region: CASSLAGGQETQYF. CDR3 DNA sequence: TGTGCCAGCAGCCTAGCGGGGGGCCAAGAGACCCAGTACTTC.